This T cell receptor beta chain was found in a study of blood T cell repertoires in COVID-19. Overall study context: COVID-19 samples, acute and convalescent, were from the United States, Italy and Spain. PBMCs, B-cell-depleted T cells, or T cells provided the cDNA or gDNA that made up the material.

V was pared by 1 base and J by 0 bases, with 13 bases between. The CDR3 has 17 amino acids. CDR1 is WSHSY, CDR2 SAAADI, per germline. Authors' data handling: For nucleated cells, counts were estimated from reference gene primer amplification. The assay was immunoSEQ multiplex PCR, and TCRdb's table has in-frame clones only and misses some. That table supplies the V and J calls and clone size; D and trimming were determined from the DNA. The table includes about 170,000 clones, approximately 85% detected once. Followed over time, Seattle patients had been enrolled while infection was active. This chain joins TRBV10-2 and TRBJ1-3; maybe TRBD1 (6 bases). Sequencing was carried out using peripheral blood. The sequence was collected from a man at least 80 years old with COVID-19, enrolled during active disease. CDR3 loop: CASSEWTAQTSGNTIYF. CDR3 nucleotide sequence: TGCGCCAGCAGTGAGTGGACAGCCCAAACCTCTGGAAACACCATATATTTT.